This TCR beta chain is drawn from a study of OX40 agonist ivuxolimab in advanced cancers. About the study as a whole: Ivuxolimab was an agonistic, fully human IgG2 monoclonal antibody directed against OX40 (CD134), a costimulatory receptor. Peripheral TCRbeta sequencing was intended to test whether TCR sequence diversity was altered and clonal T-cell expansion was caused by ivuxolimab. Among the roughly 54 dose-escalation patients, roughly 20 had hepatocellular carcinoma, roughly 15 melanoma, 9 renal cell carcinoma and 9 head and neck cancer. In the dose-escalation cohort, roughly 80% of patients were male, and the mean age was approximately 64 years, with a range of roughly 23 to 85. Three dose-escalation patients achieved partial responses, one with hepatocellular carcinoma and two with cutaneous melanoma. Intravenous ivuxolimab was administered to patients every 2 weeks at six dose levels: 0.01, 0.1, 0.3, 1.5, 3 and 10 mg/kg. The paper describes the monotherapy dose-escalation part (N of about 47 patients) of the phase I trial of ivuxolimab. Prior anti-PD-1, anti-PD-L1 or anti-CTLA-4 therapy was permitted, and checkpoint inhibitors had been received by about 44% of dose-escalation patients. Paper-wide results and their limitations: Low levels of normalized T-cell clonal expansion were also seen in some patients who did not respond. In the 0.1-3.0 mg/kg groups, partial responders had among the lowest normalized peripheral clonal expansion, particularly in CD8+ T cells. At doses from 0.1 to 3.0 mg/kg, clonal expansion was seen in both CD4+ and CD8+ blood T cells between baseline and week 6. After ivuxolimab, expanded clones were on average more numerous among CD8+ T cells than among CD4+ T cells. Antigen specificity was not determined for the clonally expanded peripheral T cells.

This clone was observed a single time. Its target antigen remains unknown. No base qualities exist here, and no much larger clone lies one base off it. This sample includes further DNA sequences coding for the same CDR3. To sequence the TCRbeta CDR3 region, genomic DNA was isolated from the sorted cells. The immunoSEQ Assay was used to sequence the TCRbeta CDR3 regions. TCRdb obtained this table from immuneACCESS and retained in-frame rearrangements with V and J assigned. These tables miss some clones; where compared with another copy, unresolved V genes account for less than half of the shortfall, and the remainder is unexplained. The sample data list roughly 62,000 clones, and around 83% of these were observed just once. Around 4.5% of the sample is held by the ten biggest clonotypes. Patients with a history of autoimmune disease or receiving systemic immunosuppression were excluded from the trial. Peripheral blood for TCR sequencing was collected from all dose cohorts at baseline, on cycle 4 day 1, and on cycle 7 day 1. Samples were obtained from an open-label, multicenter, first-in-human phase I dose-escalation trial of ivuxolimab. Adults with locally advanced or metastatic melanoma, renal cell carcinoma, hepatocellular carcinoma or head and neck squamous cell carcinoma were enrolled in the trial. Before TCR sequencing, CD4+ T cells and CD8+ T cells from peripheral blood were sorted into separate populations.

Inclusive of the bounding cysteine and phenylalanine, the CDR3 is 15 residues long. The only DNA kept is the CDR3, 45 bases in frame from the first base. The germline V gene specifies MDHEN as CDR1 and SYDVKM as CDR2. V has 6 bases trimmed and J has 5 bases trimmed; junction bases matching no gene number 9. Here the chain combines TRBV28 and TRBJ1-5; TRBD1 aligns with 8 central bases. Sequences were derived from CD4+ or CD8+ T cells sorted from blood, sampled in a trial of the OX40 agonist ivuxolimab. This sequence originates from an adult with an advanced solid tumor such as melanoma, head and neck, liver or kidney cancer. The CDR3 is CASSPGQGIHQPQHF. The nucleotide sequence reads TGTGCCAGCAGCCCTGGACAGGGCATTCATCAGCCCCAGCATTTT.